This TCR beta chain was found in a study of human T cells and chemical hapten exposure. About the research overall: Patients, predominantly female, presented with alopecia areata, totalis or universalis.

TCRdb reprocessed the RACE reads with MiXCR, giving one entry per CDR3 protein. The repertoire holds under 400,000 distinct CDR3 sequences, with roughly 4.6% as singletons. Time point meaning: pre-sensitization, week 0. Stated treatment: therapeutic diphenylcyclopropenone sensitization with weekly scalp DPC. Germline V gene lookup returns CDR1 KGHDR and CDR2 SFDVKD. V was clipped by 2 bases and J by 8 bases, with 18 bases between them. The CDR3 runs to 16 residues. Whole-study results and caveats: Expanded TCRs produced significantly more large CDR3 similarity clusters than controls did.

This clonotype came up many times. What it recognizes is unknown. The chain uses TRBV24-1 and TRBJ2-1, with a weak D call TRBD1 (6 bases). This specimen was whole blood, taken in connection with sensitization to the hapten diphenylcyclopropenone (DPC). The sequence was obtained from a woman between 45 and 65 years old with alopecia areata. Some clones in this sample may be carry-over from other donors' samples. Here the CDR3 reads CATSDWVQGLGYEQFF. The CDR3 DNA follows: TGTGCCACCAGTGATTGGGTTCAGGGGCTGGGGTATGAGCAGTTCTTC.